The 22 T cell receptor beta chains below all came from one sample that was sequenced in a study of T-cell memory formation after mild COVID-19. TCRdb reprocessed the 5' RACE reads via MiXCR and lists one record per CDR3 protein. The top ten hold over 40% of the sample, which has about 88,000 distinct CDR3 sequences, 20% to 30% seen once. The sequencing sample was made of PBMCs or a T cell subset sorted from them (not recorded which). These receptors all stem from a man aged 18 to 35 who had mild COVID-19 (a few samples of this study predate the infection). Cell type and time point are not known.

This clonotype was detected a few times. The chain employs TRBV2 and TRBJ2-3; weak D call: TRBD2 (6 bases). This CDR3 contains 15 residues. The V end lost 3 bases, the J end lost 4 bases, and 14 bases lay between the germline ends. Looked up from germline, CDR1 is SNHLY and CDR2 is FYNNEI. CDR3 sequence (DNA): TGTGCCAGCAGTGAGGGGTCGCGGGGTGCAGATACGCAGTATTTT. This codes for CASSEGSRGADTQYF.

This clonotype was observed a handful of times. V usage is TRBV9 and J usage is TRBJ2-5, with D possibly called TRBD1 or TRBD2 (6 bases each). V lost 4 bases and J lost 3, with 13 bases in between. The CDR3 runs 14 residues. In germline, CDR1 is SGDLS, CDR2 YYNGEE. The CDR3 DNA follows: TGTGCCAGCAGCCCTGTGGGGGGCAAAGAGACCCAGTACTTC. It codes for CASSPVGGKETQYF.

This clonotype was counted only a few times. V and J are TRBV4-2 and TRBJ2-1; TRBD2 aligns across 10 bases. Germline CDR1 LGHNA, CDR2 YNFKEQ. The CDR3 has 15 amino acids. V shed 3 bases, J shed 4 bases, and the junction held 3 bases outside the gene matches. In nucleotides, the CDR3 is TGTGCCAGCAGCCACCTTAGCGGGGGGTACAATGAGCAGTTCTTC. It codes for CASSHLSGGYNEQFF.

The rearrangement links TRBV14 to TRBJ2-7; no clear D gene. Germline V gene data show CDR1 as SGHDN and CDR2 as FVKESK. The CDR3 has 13 residues. The V gene lost 4 bases and the J gene lost 7 bases, with 14 bases spanning the gap. This chain's CDR3 is CASSPIDWGEQYF. CDR3 nucleotides: TGTGCCAGCAGCCCGATAGACTGGGGAGAGCAGTACTTC.

The CDR3 is CASSQDLEGEKLFF. DNA of the CDR3: TGTGCCAGCAGCCAAGACCTGGAGGGTGAAAAACTGTTTTTT. The V and J genes are TRBV3-1 and TRBJ1-4, with D uncertain. V gave up 0 bases and J gave up 7 bases, with 9 bases separating them. Germline values: CDR1 LGHDT, CDR2 YNNKEL (reference sequence). The CDR3 is 14 residues long. The full variable domain, completed using reference TRBV3-1 and TRBJ1-4, is DTAVSQTPKYLVTQMGNDKSIKCEQNLGHDTMYWYKQDSKKFLKIMFSYNNKELIINETVPNRFSPKSPDKAHLNLHINSLELGDSAVYFCASSQDLEGEKLFFGSGTQLSVL.

This chain joins TRBV19 and TRBJ2-3; the D is unclear. This CDR3 spans 12 amino acids. Per the germline V gene, CDR1 is LNHDA and CDR2 is SQIVND (reference sequence). V was pared by 2 bases and J by 4 bases, with 4 bases between. For the CDR3, the DNA is TGTGCCAGTAGTATATCAGCAGATACGCAGTATTTT. This codes for CASSISADTQYF.

A single count supports this clonotype. The chain couples TRBV10-3 to TRBJ1-4; a possible D gene is TRBD1 (5 bases). CDR1 and CDR2 from the germline V gene are ENHRY and SYGVKD. Trimming shortened V by 2 bases and J by 8 bases, and 9 bases separated the two germline ends. The CDR3 length is 13 residues. The CDR3 here is CAISEDSREKLFF. Written as DNA, the CDR3 is TGTGCCATCAGTGAGGACAGTCGGGAAAAACTGTTTTTT.

This clonotype was counted a few times. V usage is TRBV20-1 and J usage is TRBJ2-2; tentatively, D is TRBD2 (5 bases). CDR1 DFQATT and CDR2 SNEGSKA come from the germline V gene (reference sequence). V lost 0 bases and J lost 3, with 17 bases in between. This CDR3 comprises 17 residues. CDR3 nucleotide sequence: TGCAGTGCTAGAGATCGAACCCGGGGTCAATACACCGGGGAGCTGTTTTTT. As protein: CSARDRTRGQYTGELFF.

This clonotype was found many times. The V gene is TRBV5-1, the J gene TRBJ2-5, with D hard to call. Trimming stripped 2 bases from V and 2 bases from J, with 1 base between. Germline lookup yields CDR1 SGHRS and CDR2 YFSETQ. CDR3 size: 11 residues. CDR3 sequence: CASSFQETQYF. CDR3 in DNA: TGCGCCAGCAGCTTTCAAGAGACCCAGTACTTC. The full variable domain, completed using reference TRBV5-1 and TRBJ2-5, is KAGVTQTPRYLIKTRGQQVTLSCSPISGHRSVSWYQQTPGQGLQFLFEYFSETQRNKGNFPGRFSGRQFSNSRSEMNVSTLELGDSALYLCASSFQETQYFGPGTRLLVL.

V usage is TRBV6-1 and J usage is TRBJ2-1, with D possibly being TRBD1 (6 bases). The V gene lost 5 bases and the J gene lost 0 bases, with 11 bases spanning the gap. The CDR3 is 15 residues long. Looked up from germline, CDR1 is MNHNS and CDR2 is SASEGT. The CDR3 sequence: CASSPGAGSYNEQFF. The CDR3 coding sequence is TGTGCCAGCAGTCCAGGGGCCGGCTCCTACAATGAGCAGTTCTTC.

This chain links TRBV7-8 with TRBJ2-1, with TRBD2 matching over 10 bases. The CDR3 is made up of 16 amino acids. Trimming at V came to 2 bases and at J to 3 bases, leaving 4 bases not matched to a gene. The germline V gene has CDR1 SGHVS and CDR2 FQNEAQ. The CDR3 here is CASSLRLAGVYNEQFF. The CDR3 nucleotides are TGTGCCAGCAGCTTAAGACTAGCGGGTGTCTACAATGAGCAGTTCTTC.

The rearrangement links TRBV29-1 to TRBJ2-3; 10 nucleotides agree with TRBD2. CDR3 length equals 19 residues. Germline V gives CDR1 SQVTM, CDR2 ANQGSEA. V shed 4 bases, J shed 4 bases, and the junction held 20 bases outside the gene matches. CDR3: CSVGWSWGTSATGADTQYF. DNA of the CDR3: TGCAGCGTTGGTTGGTCGTGGGGGACTAGCGCCACCGGGGCAGATACGCAGTATTTT.

The chain couples TRBV19 to TRBJ2-7, with D perhaps TRBD2 (5 bases). Germline V gene sequence: CDR1 LNHDA, CDR2 SQIVND (reference sequence). V dropped 6 bases and J dropped 4 bases, with 16 bases sitting between them. The CDR3 length is 14 residues. The DNA for the CDR3 is TGTGCCAGTAGCACCGACGTAGCGAATTACGAGCAGTACTTC. Amino acids: CASSTDVANYEQYF.

The V gene is TRBV10-2, the J gene TRBJ1-5, with D possibly matching TRBD1 (5 bases). This CDR3 is 15 amino acids long. Germline V lookup: CDR1 WSHSY, CDR2 SAAADI. V was pared by 1 base and J by 0 bases, with 7 bases between. This CDR3 reads CASSEWGNSNQPQHF. The CDR3 DNA reads as TGCGCCAGCAGTGAGTGGGGGAATAGCAATCAGCCCCAGCATTTT.

Details on this clonotype: The junction does not match germline at one end; this may be a read error. The gene calls are TRBV7-7 and TRBJ2-1; tentatively, D is TRBD2 (5 bases). The CDR3 spans 13 residues. The germline V gene encodes CDR1 SSHAT and CDR2 FNYEAQ (reference sequence). The CDR3 nucleotides are TGTGCTAGCAGCCCAGGACTCAAGGGTGAGCAGTTCTTC. This encodes CASSPGLKGEQFF.

This clonotype was observed many times. The J gene is TRBJ2-5, the V gene TRBV29-1; 7 bases are shared with TRBD1. CDR3 length: 12 residues. Germline CDR1 and CDR2: SQVTM and ANQGSEA. Trimming cost V 7 bases and J 5 bases; bases outside gene matches: 7. The CDR3 reads CSGRQGVETQYF. CDR3 coding DNA: TGCAGCGGACGACAGGGAGTTGAGACCCAGTACTTC. Full variable domain (remainder filled in from reference TRBV29-1 and TRBJ2-5): SAVISQKPSRDICQRGTSLTIQCQVDSQVTMMFWYRQQPGQSLTLIATANQGSEATYESGFVIDKFPISRPNLTFSTLTVSNMSPEDSSIYLCSGRQGVETQYFGPGTRLLVL.

The table lists this clonotype with many counts. V gene TRBV7-9 combines with J gene TRBJ2-1; either TRBD1 or TRBD2 may supply D (5 bases each). Germline CDR1 is SEHNR and CDR2 is FQNEAQ (reference sequence). The V end lost 5 bases, the J end lost 7 bases, and 9 bases lay between the germline ends. There are 12 residues in the CDR3. Here the CDR3 reads CASSRGGNEQFF. Here the CDR3 DNA reads TGTGCCAGCAGCCGGGGCGGGAATGAGCAGTTCTTC.

The CDR3 DNA sequence: TGTGCCAGCAGCCCCCCAGAATCCGGACTAGAGGAAAAACTGTTTTTT. This encodes CASSPPESGLEEKLFF. The chain uses TRBV7-2 and TRBJ1-4; no firm D call. The length of the CDR3 is 16 residues. The V end lost 5 bases, the J end lost 8 bases, and 21 bases lay between the germline ends. From germline, CDR1 is SGHTA and CDR2 FQGNSA.

This clonotype has a handful of counts. V and J are TRBV24-1 and TRBJ2-4, with TRBD2 matching over 8 bases. The germline CDR1 and CDR2 sequences are KGHDR and SFDVKD. This CDR3 spans 18 amino acids. The junction had 8 bases not matched to a gene; V was cut back by 1 base and J by 1 base. In nucleotides, the CDR3 is TGTGCCACCAGTGATTTAAGCCGGGGGGGCATGGCCAAAAACATTCAGTACTTC. Its translation is CATSDLSRGGMAKNIQYF.

This chain links TRBV7-6 with TRBJ2-7, with D unclear. The germline V gene has CDR1 SGHVS and CDR2 FNYEAQ. V was shortened by 2 bases and J by 6 bases, with 8 bases between the two germline ends. CDR3 size: 12 residues. CDR3 DNA sequence: TGTGCCAGCAGCTTAATAGGGTTCGAGCAGTACTTC. This translates into CASSLIGFEQYF.

The rearrangement uses TRBV20-1 and TRBJ2-1; 9 bases are a match to TRBD2. This CDR3 has 15 amino acids. The germline CDR1 and CDR2 sequences are DFQATT and SNEGSKA (reference sequence). V was pared by 3 bases and J by 6 bases, with 9 bases of the junction left unmatched. Here the CDR3 reads CSASQAGGPSNEQFF. The CDR3 nucleotides read TGCAGTGCTAGTCAGGCGGGGGGGCCTTCCAATGAGCAGTTCTTC.

This clonotype was found a few times. The chain couples TRBV6-5 to TRBJ1-1; a possible D gene is TRBD1 (5 bases). Per germline, CDR1 MNHEY and CDR2 SVGAGI. V was pared by 8 bases and J by 1 base, with 14 bases between. The CDR3 runs to 14 residues. CDR3 coding DNA: TGTGCCAGCGGCTTCCCGGGACGGAACACTGAAGCTTTCTTT. Its protein is CASGFPGRNTEAFF.